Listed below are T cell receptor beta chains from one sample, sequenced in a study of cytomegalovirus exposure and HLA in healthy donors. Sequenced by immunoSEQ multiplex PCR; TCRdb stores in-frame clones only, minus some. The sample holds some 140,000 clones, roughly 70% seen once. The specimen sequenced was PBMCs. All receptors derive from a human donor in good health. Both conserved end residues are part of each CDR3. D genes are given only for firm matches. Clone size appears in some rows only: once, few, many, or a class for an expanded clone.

CASSLGTSGRWTQYF | TGTGCCAGCAGCTTAGGGACTAGCGGGAGGTGGACGCAGTATTTT | TRBD2 | TRBV11-3 | NA | TRBJ2-3
CASINLRTQGPEQFF | TGTGCCAGCATTAACCTCCGGACCCAGGGGCCTGAGCAGTTCTTC | NA | TRBV2 | NA | TRBJ2-1
CASRQSGTDPYEQYF | TGTGCCAGTAGACAATCCGGGACAGACCCTTACGAGCAGTACTTC | TRBD1 | TRBV19 | NA | TRBJ2-7
CASSVYGRDNEQFF | TGTGCCAGCAGCGTATACGGGAGGGACAATGAGCAGTTCTTC | TRBD2 | TRBV9 | few | TRBJ2-1
CASSFVGRDEQYF | TGTGCCAGCAGCTTTGTAGGGAGGGACGAGCAGTACTTC | TRBD2 | TRBV5-6 | NA | TRBJ2-7
CASSGGGLAGYNEQFF | TGTGCCAGTAGTGGGGGGGGACTAGCGGGATACAATGAGCAGTTCTTC | TRBD2 | TRBV19 | NA | TRBJ2-1
CASSLDPPGGSNLLEQYF | TGTGCCAGCAGCTTAGACCCGCCGGGCGGGAGTAATTTGCTCGAGCAGTACTTC | TRBD2 | TRBV7-6 | once | TRBJ2-7
CASSSGTEETEAFF | TGTGCCAGCAGCTCCGGGACAGAGGAAACTGAGGCTTTCTTT | TRBD1 | TRBV5-4 | once | TRBJ1-1
CASRPTGGLTDTQYF | TGTGCCAGCAGACCGACAGGGGGCCTCACAGATACGCAGTATTTT | TRBD1 | TRBV7-3 | NA | TRBJ2-3
CATSRDRLGAHEQYF | TGTGCCACCAGCAGAGATCGACTAGGGGCCCACGAGCAGTACTTC | NA | TRBV15 | few | TRBJ2-7
CAIRGQSGELFF | TGTGCCATCAGGGGCCAGTCCGGGGAGCTGTTTTTT | NA | TRBV10-3 | NA | TRBJ2-2
CASSLAEFVETQYF | TGTGCCAGCAGCTTAGCCGAGTTCGTGGAGACCCAGTACTTC | NA | TRBV11-2 | once | TRBJ2-5
CASSEEFSSYEQYF | TGTGCCAGCAGCGAGGAATTCAGCTCCTACGAGCAGTACTTC | NA | TRBV7-2 | NA | TRBJ2-7
CASSVEGHGYTF | TGTGCCAGCTCAGTGGAGGGGCATGGCTACACCTTC | NA | TRBV18 | NA | TRBJ1-2
CASSPRDLNTGELFF | TGTGCCAGCAGTCCCCGAGACTTGAACACCGGGGAGCTGTTTTTT | NA | TRBV28 | NA | TRBJ2-2
CASSPGQGSAYEQYF | TGTGCCAGCAGCCCAGGACAGGGGTCGGCCTACGAGCAGTACTTC | TRBD1 | TRBV5-4 | NA | TRBJ2-7
CASSLSQGPGAQHF | TGTGCCAGTAGCCTTTCACAGGGGCCAGGGGCCCAGCATTTT | TRBD1 | TRBV19 | NA | TRBJ1-5
CASSLGQGSSGANVLTF | TGTGCCAGCAGCTTAGGGCAGGGGAGCTCTGGGGCCAACGTCCTGACTTTC | NA | TRBV7-8 | once | TRBJ2-6
CASSLAGTSGSTQYF | TGTGCCAGCAGCTTAGCCGGGACTAGCGGGAGTACGCAGTATTTT | TRBD2 | TRBV7-2 | NA | TRBJ2-3
CASSLGQGALNTEAFF | TGTGCCAGCAGCTTGGGACAGGGGGCCCTGAACACTGAAGCTTTCTTT | TRBD1 | TRBV5-5 | few | TRBJ1-1
CASSLRVEKLFF | TGTGCCAGCAGTCTCAGGGTTGAAAAACTGTTTTTT | NA | TRBV28 | NA | TRBJ1-4
CASSARSGNTIYF | TGTGCCAGCAGTGCGAGATCGGGAAACACCATATATTTT | NA | TRBV27 | once | TRBJ1-3
CASSYSLAGSEQFF | TGTGCCAGCAGTTACTCGCTAGCGGGAAGCGAGCAGTTCTTC | TRBD2 | TRBV6-6 | NA | TRBJ2-1
CASSLRQETQYF | TGTGCCAGCAGTTTGAGACAAGAGACCCAGTACTTC | NA | TRBV28 | NA | TRBJ2-5
CASSPRTSGTYEQYF | TGTGCCAGCAGCCCACGGACTAGCGGGACCTACGAGCAGTACTTC | TRBD2 | TRBV11-1 | NA | TRBJ2-7
CAIRGTNQLSYEQYF | TGTGCCATCAGGGGGACTAACCAACTCTCCTACGAGCAGTACTTC | TRBD2 | TRBV10-3 | NA | TRBJ2-7
CASSATEQETQYF | TGTGCCAGCAGCGCGACAGAGCAAGAGACCCAGTACTTC | NA | TRBV7-9 | NA | TRBJ2-5
CASGFGQGTNEQFF | TGTGCTAGTGGCTTTGGACAGGGGACGAATGAGCAGTTCTTC | TRBD1 | TRBV12-5 | NA | TRBJ2-1
CASSLYGGYGSYEQYF | TGTGCCAGCAGTTTGTATGGAGGATATGGCTCCTACGAGCAGTACTTC | NA | TRBV27 | NA | TRBJ2-7
CASSPYFAGEETQYF | TGCGCCAGCAGCCCTTATTTCGCGGGTGAAGAGACCCAGTACTTC | NA | TRBV4-1 | NA | TRBJ2-5
CASSPGPRAYEQYF | TGTGCCAGCAGCCCAGGGCCGAGAGCCTACGAGCAGTACTTC | NA | TRBV28 | NA | TRBJ2-7
CASSEGASGRDGDTQYF | TGTGCCAGCAGTGAAGGGGCTAGCGGGAGGGATGGGGATACGCAGTATTTT | TRBD2 | TRBV6-1 | NA | TRBJ2-3
CASSYGLAGLETQYF | TGTGCCAGCAGTTATGGACTAGCGGGTTTAGAGACCCAGTACTTC | TRBD2 | TRBV6-5 | once | TRBJ2-5
CSVEDPGTEAFF | TGCAGCGTGGAGGACCCAGGCACTGAAGCTTTCTTT | NA | TRBV29-1 | NA | TRBJ1-1
CASISPGGGSSYEQYF | TGTGCCAGCATATCCCCGGGCGGGGGTAGCTCCTACGAGCAGTACTTC | TRBD2 | TRBV28 | once | TRBJ2-7
CASTSDVQRTEAFF | TGTGCCAGCACCTCAGACGTACAGAGAACTGAAGCTTTCTTT | NA | TRBV28 | few | TRBJ1-1
CASSPRTGGDTEAFF | TGTGCCAGCTCACCACGGACAGGGGGGGACACTGAAGCTTTCTTT | TRBD1 | TRBV18 | NA | TRBJ1-1
CASSLWPPNSGRGDEQFF | TGTGCCAGCAGTTTGTGGCCCCCGAATAGCGGGAGAGGGGATGAGCAGTTCTTC | TRBD2 | TRBV27 | NA | TRBJ2-1
CASSLASVAGYNEQFF | TGCGCCAGCAGCTTGGCCTCGGTAGCGGGCTACAATGAGCAGTTCTTC | TRBD2 | TRBV5-1 | NA | TRBJ2-1
CASSLATGGLYNEQFF | TGCGCCAGCAGCTTGGCCACAGGGGGCCTTTACAATGAGCAGTTCTTC | TRBD1 | TRBV5-1 | NA | TRBJ2-1
CASSARQGIRTDFTDTQYF | TGTGCCAGCAGCGCACGACAGGGGATTAGAACGGATTTCACAGATACGCAGTATTTT | TRBD1 | TRBV7-8 | NA | TRBJ2-3
CAISTGQGSYNEQFF | TGTGCCATCAGTACAGGACAGGGATCCTACAATGAGCAGTTCTTC | TRBD1 | TRBV10-3 | NA | TRBJ2-1
CASSTVGTVVPYEQYF | TGTGCCAGTAGTACGGTGGGGACAGTTGTTCCCTACGAGCAGTACTTC | TRBD1 | TRBV19 | NA | TRBJ2-7
CASRAGTGGNEQFF | TGTGCCAGCAGAGCCGGGACAGGAGGCAATGAGCAGTTCTTC | TRBD1 | TRBV6-6 | NA | TRBJ2-1
CASSIAREKLFF | TGTGCCAGTAGTATCGCTCGGGAAAAACTGTTTTTT | NA | TRBV19 | few | TRBJ1-4
CASSLPPRGRAHNEQFF | TGTGCCAGCAGCTTACCCCCCCGCGGGAGGGCCCACAATGAGCAGTTCTTC | TRBD2 | TRBV11-3 | NA | TRBJ2-1
CASSLAPGSSYNEQFF | TGTGCCAGCAGCTTAGCGCCGGGAAGCTCCTACAATGAGCAGTTCTTC | NA | TRBV7-2 | NA | TRBJ2-1
CASSERQGLTDTQYF | TGTGCCAGCAGTGAAAGACAGGGGCTGACAGATACGCAGTATTTT | TRBD1 | TRBV2 | NA | TRBJ2-3
CASSQLAGLGYTF | TGTGCCAGCAGTCAACTGGCAGGGCTTGGCTACACCTTC | NA | TRBV25-1 | few | TRBJ1-2
CASSIDLREVVTGELFF | TGTGCCAGTAGTATAGATCTACGGGAGGTCGTCACCGGGGAGCTGTTTTTT | TRBD2 | TRBV19 | NA | TRBJ2-2
CASGLQVSHEQFF | TGTGCTAGTGGTCTCCAGGTTTCCCATGAGCAGTTCTTC | NA | TRBV12-5 | few | TRBJ2-1
CASSPLQGRGAYGYTF | TGCGCCAGCAGTCCACTACAGGGGAGAGGGGCCTATGGCTACACCTTC | TRBD1 | TRBV4-1 | NA | TRBJ1-2
CASSLGQAPGNTIYF | TGTGCCAGCAGCTTAGGACAGGCCCCTGGAAACACCATATATTTT | TRBD1 | TRBV5-8 | NA | TRBJ1-3
CASISPGRGRQPQHF | TGTGCCAGCATCTCTCCCGGCAGGGGGCGTCAGCCCCAGCATTTT | TRBD1 | TRBV28 | once | TRBJ1-5